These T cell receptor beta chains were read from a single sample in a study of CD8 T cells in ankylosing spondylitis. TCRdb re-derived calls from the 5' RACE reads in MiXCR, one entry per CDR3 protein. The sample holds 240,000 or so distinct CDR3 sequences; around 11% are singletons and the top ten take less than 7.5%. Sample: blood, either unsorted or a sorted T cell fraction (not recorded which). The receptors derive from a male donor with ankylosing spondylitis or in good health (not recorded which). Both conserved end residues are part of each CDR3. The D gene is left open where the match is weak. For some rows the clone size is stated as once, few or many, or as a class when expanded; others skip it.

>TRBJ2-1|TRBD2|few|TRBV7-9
CASTSGRTSGYNEQFF
TGTGCCAGCACCTCCGGTAGGACTAGCGGCTACAATGAGCAGTTCTTC
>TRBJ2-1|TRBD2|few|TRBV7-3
CASSLSLLAGQDEQFF
TGTGCCAGCAGCTTATCGCTGCTAGCGGGGCAAGATGAGCAGTTCTTC
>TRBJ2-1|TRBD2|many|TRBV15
CATSGGTSGNYNEQFF
TGTGCCACCAGCGGCGGGACTAGCGGGAACTACAATGAGCAGTTCTTC
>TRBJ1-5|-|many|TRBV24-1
CATSDSTGHGQPQHF
TGTGCCACCAGTGACTCCACAGGGCATGGGCAGCCCCAGCATTTT
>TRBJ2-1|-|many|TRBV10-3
CAISDGSYNEQFF
TGTGCCATCAGTGATGGTTCCTACAATGAGCAGTTCTTC
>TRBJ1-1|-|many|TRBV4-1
CASSQYRIQGGTEAFF
TGCGCCAGCAGCCAATACCGAATCCAGGGAGGTACTGAAGCTTTCTTT
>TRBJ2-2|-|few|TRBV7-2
CASSPRGGRFGELFF
TGTGCCAGCAGCCCCCGTGGGGGGAGGTTCGGGGAGCTGTTTTTT
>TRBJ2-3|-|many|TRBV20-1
CSARDQTNTDTQYF
TGCAGTGCGAGGGACCAAACAAACACAGATACGCAGTATTTT
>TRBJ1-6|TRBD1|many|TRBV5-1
CASSPPETGANSPLHF
TGCGCCAGCAGCCCACCAGAGACAGGGGCTAATTCACCCCTCCACTTT
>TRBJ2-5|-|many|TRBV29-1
CSVAGETQYF
TGCAGCGTTGCCGGGGAGACCCAGTACTTC
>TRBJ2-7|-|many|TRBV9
CASSPQGLPPDEQYF
TGTGCCAGCAGCCCTCAGGGGCTACCTCCCGACGAGCAGTACTTC
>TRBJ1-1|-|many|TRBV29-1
CSAPGTEWDTEAFF
TGCAGCGCCCCTGGGACGGAATGGGACACTGAAGCTTTCTTT
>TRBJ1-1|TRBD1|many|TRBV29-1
CSVSGQGNTEAFF
TGCAGCGTTTCCGGACAGGGAAACACTGAAGCTTTCTTT
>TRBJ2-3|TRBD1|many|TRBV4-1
CASSSAGQGADTQYF
TGCGCCAGCAGCTCCGCGGGACAGGGGGCAGATACGCAGTATTTT
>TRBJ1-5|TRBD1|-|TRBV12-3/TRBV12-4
CASSSQDRGNQPQHF
TGTGCCAGCAGTTCCCAGGACAGGGGCAATCAGCCCCAGCATTTT
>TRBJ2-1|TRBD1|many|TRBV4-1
CASSQEGQGANNEQFF
TGCGCCAGCAGCCAAGAGGGACAGGGAGCGAACAATGAGCAGTTCTTC
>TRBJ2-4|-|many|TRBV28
CASRPFAKNIQYF
TGTGCCAGCAGACCCTTCGCCAAAAACATTCAGTACTTC
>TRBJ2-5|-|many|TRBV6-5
CASSYSAVAGGRETQYF
TGTGCCAGCAGTTACTCGGCGGTAGCCGGGGGTAGGGAGACCCAGTACTTC
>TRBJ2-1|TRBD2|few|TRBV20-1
CSARPKGLAHAYNEQFF
TGCAGTGCTAGACCTAAAGGACTAGCCCACGCCTACAATGAGCAGTTCTTC
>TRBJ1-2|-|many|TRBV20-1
CSASGGARNGYTF
TGCAGTGCTAGCGGCGGGGCGAGAAATGGCTACACCTTC
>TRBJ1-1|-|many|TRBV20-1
CSARPYGSTEAFF
TGCAGTGCTAGGCCATACGGTAGCACTGAAGCTTTCTTT
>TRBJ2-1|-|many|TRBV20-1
CSARALSQDHNEQFF
TGCAGTGCTAGAGCTTTGAGTCAAGACCACAATGAGCAGTTCTTC
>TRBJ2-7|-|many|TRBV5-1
CASSLSGHEQYF
TGCGCCAGCAGCTTGTCAGGGCACGAGCAGTACTTC
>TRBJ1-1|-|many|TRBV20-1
CSARDLRGGLVEAFF
TGCAGTGCTAGAGATCTTCGTGGGGGGCTCGTTGAAGCTTTCTTT
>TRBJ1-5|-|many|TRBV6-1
CASWDTNSNQPQHF
TGTGCCAGCTGGGACACCAATAGCAATCAGCCCCAGCATTTT
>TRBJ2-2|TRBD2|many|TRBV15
CATSRGLAGLGRSGELFF
TGTGCCACCAGCAGGGGACTAGCGGGATTGGGGCGATCCGGGGAGCTGTTTTTT
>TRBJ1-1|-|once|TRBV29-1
CSAVRVGTKAFF
TGCAGCGCTGTTAGGGTTGGCACTAAAGCTTTCTTT
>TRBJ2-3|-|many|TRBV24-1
CATSDLRADTQYF
TGTGCCACCAGTGACCTCCGGGCAGATACGCAGTATTTT
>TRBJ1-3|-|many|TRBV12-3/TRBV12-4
CASSPGQKIGNTIYF
TGTGCCAGCAGTCCTGGACAGAAAATTGGAAACACCATATATTTT
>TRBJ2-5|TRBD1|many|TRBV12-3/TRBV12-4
CASSLPGGLKETQYF
TGTGCCAGCAGTTTACCAGGGGGCCTAAAAGAGACCCAGTACTTC
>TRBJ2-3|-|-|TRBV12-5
CASAPRALPSTDTQYF
TGTGCTAGTGCCCCCCGGGCCCTGCCTAGCACAGATACGCAGTATTTT
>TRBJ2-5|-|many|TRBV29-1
CSVEERGTLQETQYF
TGCAGCGTTGAAGAGAGAGGGACTCTTCAAGAGACCCAGTACTTC
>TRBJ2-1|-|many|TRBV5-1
CASKIEGNEQFF
TGCGCCAGCAAGATTGAGGGGAATGAGCAGTTCTTC
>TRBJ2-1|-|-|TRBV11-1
CASSLAASEQFF
TGTGCCAGCAGCCTAGCCGCGTCTGAGCAGTTCTTC
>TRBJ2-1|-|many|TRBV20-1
CSVGGGGSSYNEQFF
TGCAGTGTAGGGGGGGGAGGGAGCTCCTACAATGAGCAGTTCTTC
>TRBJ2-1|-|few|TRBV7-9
CASSPPGGSGYNEQFF
TGTGCCAGCAGCCCGCCTGGGGGCTCGGGATACAATGAGCAGTTCTTC
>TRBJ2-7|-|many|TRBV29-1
CSVEDSIEGRYEQYF
TGCAGCGTTGAAGATAGTATAGAGGGCCGGTACGAGCAGTACTTC
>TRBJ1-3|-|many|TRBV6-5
CATRTSGNTIYF
TGTGCCACCAGGACCTCTGGAAACACCATATATTTT
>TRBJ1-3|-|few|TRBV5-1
CASSTEFSGNTIYF
TGCGCCAGCAGCACGGAGTTCTCTGGAAACACCATATATTTT
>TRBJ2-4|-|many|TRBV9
CASSVVAGAKNIQYF
TGTGCCAGCAGCGTAGTTGCGGGGGCAAAAAACATTCAGTACTTC
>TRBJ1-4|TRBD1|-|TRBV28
CASKTRGGDEKLFF
TGTGCCAGCAAAACGCGAGGGGGCGATGAAAAACTGTTTTTT